One and the same sample provided the 14 T cell receptor beta chains below, sequenced in a study of blood T cell repertoires in COVID-19. Produced via immunoSEQ multiplex PCR; TCRdb's table is partial and in-frame only. The sample contains 350,000 to 500,000 clones, approximately 91% of which appear only once. Sequencing was carried out using PBMCs or T cells enriched from blood (not recorded which). These receptor sequences come from a woman under 30 who had been exposed to COVID-19.

The chain is built from TRBV7-2 and TRBJ2-7; a possible D gene is TRBD2 (7 bases). The CDR3 is 15 residues long. Trimming stripped 5 bases from V and 5 bases from J, with 19 bases between. From germline, CDR1 is SGHTA and CDR2 FQGNSA. The CDR3 nucleotides are TGTGCCAGCAGCCCCCAGAACAGCGGGACACACGAGCAGTACTTC. Encoded protein: CASSPQNSGTHEQYF.

The chain has TRBV19 and TRBJ2-1; D gene unclear. This CDR3 region has 12 residues. V dropped 3 bases and J dropped 10 bases, with 10 bases sitting between them. Germline V gene lookup returns CDR1 LNHDA and CDR2 SQIVND (reference sequence). The DNA for the CDR3 is TGTGCCAGTAGTATCCCGGAGCAGGAGCAGTTCTTC. It yields the protein CASSIPEQEQFF.

The chain joins TRBV7-6 to TRBJ1-5, with 10 bases matching TRBD1. The length of the CDR3 is 16 residues. Germline V gene lookup returns CDR1 SGHVS and CDR2 FNYEAQ. Unmatched junction bases numbered 10, after V lost 5 bases and J lost 6 bases. The CDR3 reads CASSPHGQGVSQPQHF. CDR3 nucleotide sequence: TGTGCCAGCAGCCCACATGGACAGGGGGTATCTCAGCCCCAGCATTTT.

This chain connects TRBV2 to TRBJ2-4; no reliable D call. Trimming left V 4 bases short and J 0 bases short, with 13 bases between. The CDR3 totals 16 residues. Per germline, CDR1 SNHLY and CDR2 FYNNEI. The CDR3 sequence is CASSGGKNLAKNIQYF. CDR3 sequence (DNA): TGTGCCAGCAGTGGCGGAAAAAACCTAGCCAAAAACATTCAGTACTTC.

This sequence joins TRBV19 and TRBJ2-1; TRBD1 matches 9 bases. V was pared by 8 bases and J by 5 bases, with 10 bases of the junction left unmatched. Germline CDR1 LNHDA, CDR2 SQIVND (reference sequence). This CDR3 is 15 amino acids long. CDR3 sequence: CASPPPGQGNNEQFF. In nucleotides, the CDR3 is TGTGCCAGTCCTCCTCCGGGACAGGGAAACAATGAGCAGTTCTTC. Complete variable domain (other parts from reference TRBV19 and TRBJ2-1): DGGITQSPKYLFRKEGQNVTLSCEQNLNHDAMYWYRQDPGQGLRLIYYSQIVNDFQKGDIAEGYSVSREKKESFPLTVTSAQKNPTAFYLCASPPPGQGNNEQFFGPGTRLTVL.

The chain joins TRBV18 to TRBJ1-4; D may be TRBD1 (6 bases). Between the trimmed V and J ends, which lost 2 bases and 7 bases, there was a span of 17 bases. Per germline, CDR1 KGHSH and CDR2 LQKENI. This CDR3 has 16 residues. In DNA, the CDR3 is TGTGCCAGCTCACCATTATCGGTGACAGGCGGTGAAAAACTGTTTTTT. It codes for CASSPLSVTGGEKLFF.

This chain connects TRBV9 to TRBJ1-2; 7 positions agree with TRBD1. V shed 4 bases and J 0 bases; nucleotides not matched to a gene: 3. Germline CDR1 SGDLS, CDR2 YYNGEE. The CDR3 is made up of 14 amino acids. CDR3 sequence reads: CASSKGTANYGYTF. The CDR3 DNA reads TGTGCCAGCAGCAAAGGGACAGCTAACTATGGCTACACCTTC. The entire variable domain, with the rest obtained from reference TRBV9 and TRBJ1-2, is as follows: DSGVTQTPKHLITATGQRVTLRCSPRSGDLSVYWYQQSLDQGLQFLIQYYNGEERAKGNILERFSAQQFPDLHSELNLSSLELGDSALYFCASSKGTANYGYTFGSGTRLTVV.

The chain joins TRBV5-8 to TRBJ2-1; TRBD2 matches 14 bases. This CDR3 is 19 amino acids long. In germline, CDR1 is SGHTS, CDR2 YDEGEE. Trimming removed 2 bases from V and 0 bases from J; junction bases left unmatched: 7. CDR3 DNA: TGTGCCAGCAGCTTTTGGACTAGCGGGGGGTCCATCTCCTACAATGAGCAGTTCTTC. Residues: CASSFWTSGGSISYNEQFF.

The V gene is TRBV5-4, the J gene TRBJ1-1; possible D gene TRBD1, 5 bases. The germline CDR1 and CDR2 sequences are SGHNT and YYREEE (reference sequence). Trimming stripped 0 bases from V and 7 bases from J, with 13 bases between. The CDR3 runs to 14 residues. CDR3 sequence (DNA): TGTGCCAGCAGCTTGGGATCCCAACAGGTTGAAGCTTTCTTT. Translation gives CASSLGSQQVEAFF.

The chain joins TRBV28 to TRBJ1-1; no clear D. Trimming took 3 bases from V and 0 from J, leaving 14 bases between them. This CDR3 is 16 amino acids long. Germline V gene sequence: CDR1 MDHEN, CDR2 SYDVKM. This chain's CDR3 is CASSFLSPVMNTEAFF. The DNA of the CDR3 is TGTGCCAGCAGTTTCCTATCGCCTGTGATGAACACTGAAGCTTTCTTT. The entire variable domain, with the rest obtained from reference TRBV28 and TRBJ1-1, is as follows: DVKVTQSSRYLVKRTGEKVFLECVQDMDHENMFWYRQDPGLGLRLIYFSYDVKMKEKGDIPEGYSVSREKKERFSLILESASTNQTSMYLCASSFLSPVMNTEAFFGQGTRLTVV.

This chain joins TRBV13 and TRBJ2-1, with 7 bases identical to TRBD2. This CDR3 has 17 residues. Trimming cost V 0 bases and J 4 bases; bases outside gene matches: 9. The germline V gene encodes CDR1 PRHDT and CDR2 FYEKMQ (reference sequence). The CDR3 region is CASSLGTYPGGYNEQFF. CDR3 nucleotide sequence: TGTGCCAGCAGCTTAGGAACATATCCGGGAGGTTACAATGAGCAGTTCTTC.

In its sample, this clone was seen once. The rearrangement joins TRBV19 to TRBJ2-7; TRBD1 aligns across 7 bases. Germline lookup yields CDR1 LNHDA and CDR2 SQIVND (reference sequence). The CDR3 contains 12 residues. V was pared by 4 bases and J by 4 bases, with 1 base of the junction left unmatched. Here the CDR3 DNA reads TGTGCCAGTAGTAAACAGGGGTACGAGCAGTACTTC. The encoded protein is CASSKQGYEQYF. The full variable domain, rest sourced from reference TRBV19 and TRBJ2-7, is DGGITQSPKYLFRKEGQNVTLSCEQNLNHDAMYWYRQDPGQGLRLIYYSQIVNDFQKGDIAEGYSVSREKKESFPLTVTSAQKNPTAFYLCASSKQGYEQYFGPGTRLTVT.

This clone appeared once. V usage is TRBV20-1 and J usage is TRBJ1-1; possibly TRBD1 for D (6 bases). The germline CDR1 and CDR2 sequences are DFQATT and SNEGSKA (reference sequence). The CDR3 length is 12 residues. Trimming removed 3 bases from V and 4 bases from J, with 9 bases in between. As DNA, the CDR3 is TGCAGTGCTAGTAGGGGGATCACTGAAGCTTTCTTT. The encoded protein is CSASRGITEAFF.

The chain couples TRBV27 to TRBJ1-6; D is unclear. This CDR3 has 13 amino acids. Trimming shortened V by 5 bases and J by 14 bases, and 16 bases separated the two germline ends. Looked up from germline, CDR1 is MNHEY and CDR2 is SMNVEV (reference sequence). CDR3 loop: CASSPTLTSTLHF. CDR3 DNA sequence: TGTGCCAGCAGTCCGACACTGACGAGTACCCTCCACTTT.